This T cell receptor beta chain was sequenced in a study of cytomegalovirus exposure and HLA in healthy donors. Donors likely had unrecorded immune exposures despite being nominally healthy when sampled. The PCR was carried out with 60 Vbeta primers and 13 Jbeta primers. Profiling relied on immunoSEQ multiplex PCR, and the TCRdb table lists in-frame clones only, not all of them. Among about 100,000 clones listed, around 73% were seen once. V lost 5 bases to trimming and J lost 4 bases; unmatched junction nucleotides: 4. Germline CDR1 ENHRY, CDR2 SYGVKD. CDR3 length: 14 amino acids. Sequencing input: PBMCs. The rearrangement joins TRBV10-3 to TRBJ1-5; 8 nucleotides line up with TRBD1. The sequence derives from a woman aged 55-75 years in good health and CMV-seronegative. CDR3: CAISPDRGNQPQHF. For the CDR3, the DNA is TGTGCCATCAGTCCTGACAGGGGAAATCAGCCCCAGCATTTT.